This passage covers 27 T cell receptor beta chains from one sample sequenced in a study of blood T cells in healthy people across ages. The use of a sample-barcoded 5' primer and a J-beta primer mix characterized a second PCR of about 7 to 12 cycles. Each CDR3 protein is one row after TCRdb ran MiXCR on the 5' RACE reads. The sample records 1.5 million to 2 million distinct CDR3 sequences, about two fifths being singletons. Material for sequencing was blood. These receptors were obtained from a human donor in good health.

This clonotype showed up just a few times. The chain couples TRBV9 to TRBJ2-1; D is undetermined. Germline CDR1 and CDR2: SGDLS and YYNGEE. The CDR3 loop spans 16 amino acids. V shed 3 bases and J shed 2 bases, with 15 bases lying between them. This CDR3 reads CASSAAVTLPYNEQFF. The CDR3 DNA reads as TGTGCCAGCAGCGCCGCCGTTACTCTGCCCTACAATGAGCAGTTCTTC.

As for this clonotype: A much larger clone sits a single nucleotide away, making a read error possible. This chain joins TRBV4-2 and TRBJ2-1, with no clear D. This CDR3 has 13 amino acids. V lost 3 bases, J lost 10 bases, and 13 bases lay in between. Germline V gives CDR1 LGHNA, CDR2 YNFKEQ. The CDR3 protein is CASSHSYPYEQFF. The CDR3 DNA sequence: TGTGCCAGCAGCCATTCTTACCCCTACGAGCAGTTCTTC.

With respect to this clonotype: Its ends do not fully match the called genes, so a read error is possible. The V gene is TRBV29-1, the J gene TRBJ2-3, with TRBD2 matching 7 bases. CDR3 length equals 15 residues. Germline-derived CDR1 and CDR2 are SQVTM and ANQGSEA. CDR3 sequence reads: CSAELASEGPDTQYF. CDR3 bases: TGCAGCGCTGAACTAGCGTCTGAGGGCCCAGATACGCAGTATTTT.

The chain joins TRBV20-1 to TRBJ1-2, with 8 bases fitting TRBD1. CDR3 length equals 15 residues. V was clipped by 0 bases and J by 6 bases; unmatched bases: 9. CDR1 is DFQATT, CDR2 SNEGSKA, per germline (reference sequence). Here the CDR3 reads CSARDVYRGAHGYTF. The CDR3 DNA reads as TGCAGTGCTAGAGATGTGTACAGGGGGGCCCATGGCTACACCTTC.

This clonotype was seen a handful of times. The chain is built from TRBV29-1 and TRBJ2-1; D gene uncertain. The CDR3 has 11 amino acids. Germline values: CDR1 SQVTM, CDR2 ANQGSEA. The V end was cut by 5 bases, the J end by 7 bases, with 9 bases between. DNA of the CDR3: TGCAGCGTTTACCGGCTTAATGAGCAGTTCTTC. Its translation is CSVYRLNEQFF.

V and J are TRBV20-1 and TRBJ1-5, with D possibly TRBD1 on 6 matching bases. In germline, CDR1 is DFQATT, CDR2 SNEGSKA (reference sequence). This CDR3 has 16 residues. Trimming pared 6 bases from V and 1 base from J, leaving 19 bases between. The CDR3, as DNA: TGCAGTGCAAACGCGGAGGGGGGCTGGAGCAATCAGCCCCAGCATTTT. Encoded protein: CSANAEGGWSNQPQHF.

This clonotype was counted only a few times. The rearrangement links TRBV7-9 to TRBJ2-1; D call uncertain. Germline V gene data show CDR1 as SEHNR and CDR2 as FQNEAQ (reference sequence). The CDR3 is made up of 13 amino acids. The ends were cut back, 5 bases at V and 5 bases at J, with 10 bases in the middle. The CDR3 sequence: CASSPRLDNEQFF. Written as DNA, the CDR3 is TGTGCCAGCAGCCCCCGTCTCGACAATGAGCAGTTCTTC.

This sequence joins TRBV7-9 and TRBJ2-7; maybe TRBD2 (5 bases). The germline V gene encodes CDR1 SEHNR and CDR2 FQNEAQ (reference sequence). V was clipped by 4 bases and J by 3 bases, with 10 bases between them. This CDR3 is 13 amino acids long. The CDR3 spells CASSSEGNYEQYF. Here the CDR3 DNA reads TGTGCCAGCAGCTCAGAGGGCAACTACGAGCAGTACTTC.

This clonotype has a handful of counts. The chain has TRBV6-2 or TRBV6-3 and TRBJ2-7; 8 positions match TRBD1. Germline assignment: CDR1 MNHEY and CDR2 SVGEGT. The junction had 3 bases not matched to a gene; V was cut back by 0 bases and J by 5 bases. The CDR3 sequence is 14 residues long. The CDR3 here is CASSYSDRADEQYF. The CDR3 DNA sequence: TGTGCCAGCAGTTACTCGGACAGGGCGGACGAGCAGTACTTC.

The CDR3 region has the DNA TGCGCCAGCTCCGGCGAAGCTTCGAACACTGAAGCTTTCTTT. Protein: CASSGEASNTEAFF. The rearrangement joins TRBV5-1 to TRBJ1-1, with D uncertain. CDR3 size: 14 residues. Trimming left V 7 bases short and J 1 base short, with 14 bases between. CDR1 is SGHRS, CDR2 YFSETQ, per germline.

The chain recombines TRBV7-9 with TRBJ1-3; D remains ambiguous. Germline values: CDR1 SEHNR, CDR2 FQNEAQ (reference sequence). V dropped 5 bases and J dropped 0 bases, with 14 bases sitting between them. CDR3 length: 16 residues. The CDR3 nucleotides are TGTGCCAGCAGCCCGCGGGGAGCTAGCTCTGGAAACACCATATATTTT. Amino acid sequence: CASSPRGASSGNTIYF.

This clonotype came up a few times. The V and J genes are TRBV9 and TRBJ2-5, with 7 positions matching TRBD2. V was clipped by 1 base and J by 3 bases; unmatched bases: 9. CDR3 length: 16 residues. Germline V gene lookup returns CDR1 SGDLS and CDR2 YYNGEE. The CDR3: CASSVRERGVEETQYF. For the CDR3, the DNA is TGTGCCAGCAGCGTACGGGAGCGGGGAGTAGAAGAGACCCAGTACTTC.

V is TRBV11-2 and J is TRBJ2-1; TRBD2 aligns across 8 bases. Germline V CDR1 and CDR2: SGHAT, FQNNGV. This CDR3 has 16 amino acids. V gave up 6 bases and J gave up 2 bases; unmatched junction bases: 9. CDR3 sequence: CASSTFERGPYNEQFF. In DNA form, the CDR3 reads TGTGCCAGCAGTACGTTCGAGCGGGGGCCCTACAATGAGCAGTTCTTC.

The table lists this clonotype with a count of one. The J gene is TRBJ1-5, the V gene TRBV6-1, with D perhaps matching TRBD1 (6 bases). This CDR3 has 14 residues. V dropped 3 bases and J dropped 7 bases, with 13 bases sitting between them. Germline CDR1 and CDR2: MNHNS and SASEGT. CDR3: CASSDQTGYQPQHF. In DNA form, the CDR3 reads TGTGCCAGCAGTGACCAAACAGGGTACCAGCCCCAGCATTTT.

The chain couples TRBV29-1 to TRBJ1-2; the D is unclear. This CDR3 region has 15 residues. The germline CDR1 and CDR2 sequences are SQVTM and ANQGSEA. V was shortened by 3 bases and J by 3 bases, with 17 bases between the two germline ends. CDR3 in DNA: TGCAGCGTTGAGGGTGTGGAGGACTCGGACTATGGCTACACCTTC. Translation gives CSVEGVEDSDYGYTF. Filled out from reference TRBV29-1 and TRBJ1-2, the complete variable domain reads SAVISQKPSRDICQRGTSLTIQCQVDSQVTMMFWYRQQPGQSLTLIATANQGSEATYESGFVIDKFPISRPNLTFSTLTVSNMSPEDSSIYLCSVEGVEDSDYGYTFGSGTRLTVV.

The DNA for the CDR3 is TGCAGCGTTGTCCCGGACTATGGGGGGGAAGAGACCCAGTACTTC. The encoded protein is CSVVPDYGGEETQYF. The chain links TRBV29-1 to TRBJ2-5, with 7 nucleotides matching TRBD2. Germline CDR1 reads SQVTM; CDR2 reads ANQGSEA. The CDR3 is 15 amino acids. V trimming: 4 bases; J trimming: 3 bases; junction bases outside the gene matches: 11.

The chain combines TRBV6-2 or TRBV6-3 with TRBJ2-5; tentative D call: TRBD1 (9 bases). V was cut by 7 bases and J by 2 bases, with 14 bases left in between. This CDR3 has 14 amino acids. The germline gives CDR1 MNHEY, CDR2 SVGEGT. The CDR3 DNA is TGTGCCAGCAATAGCGGGACAGGGCAAGAGACCCAGTACTTC. This codes for CASNSGTGQETQYF.

The rearrangement uses TRBV30 and TRBJ2-6; D gene uncertain. Germline CDR1 reads GTSNPN; CDR2 reads SVGIG (reference sequence). The length of the CDR3 is 15 residues. The V end lost 2 bases, the J end lost 0 bases, and 8 bases lay between the germline ends. This CDR3 is CAWSIPGSGANVLTF. In DNA, the CDR3 is TGTGCCTGGAGTATCCCTGGCTCTGGGGCCAACGTCCTGACTTTC.

This clonotype was detected only a few times. Here the CDR3 DNA reads TGTGCCAGCCATTTAATAGGGGCCAACGTCCTGACTTTC. Protein sequence: CASHLIGANVLTF. The chain recombines TRBV28 with TRBJ2-6; no clear D. Germline CDR1 MDHEN, CDR2 SYDVKM. Trimming cost V 8 bases and J 4 bases, with 9 bases left between them. The CDR3 runs to 13 residues. Drawing the rest from reference TRBV28 and TRBJ2-6, the complete variable domain is DVKVTQSSRYLVKRTGEKVFLECVQDMDHENMFWYRQDPGLGLRLIYFSYDVKMKEKGDIPEGYSVSREKKERFSLILESASTNQTSMYLCASHLIGANVLTFGAGSRLTVL.

In its sample, this clonotype was seen a few times. The rearrangement uses TRBV4-1 and TRBJ2-4; 10 nucleotides line up with TRBD2. With 4 bases clipped from V and 7 bases from J, the junction kept 10 bases outside the gene matches. CDR3 length equals 16 residues. CDR1 and CDR2 (germline): MGHRA, YSYEKL. The CDR3 spells CASSPQRGGTMNIQYF. In nucleotides, the CDR3 is TGCGCCAGCAGCCCCCAGCGGGGGGGCACAATGAACATTCAGTACTTC.

Of note for this clonotype: A much larger clone lies a single base off, so this may be a read error. The chain recombines TRBV29-1 with TRBJ2-5, with a weak D call TRBD2 (6 bases). The germline gives CDR1 SQVTM, CDR2 ANQGSEA. The CDR3 consists of 15 residues. Trimming left V 6 bases short and J 2 bases short, with 19 bases between. CDR3 nucleotide sequence: TGCAGCGTCGGAGGGGCGACTTGGGGACAAGAGACCCAGTACTTC. Protein: CSVGGATWGQETQYF.

The chain couples TRBV5-6 to TRBJ2-5, with a possible D match to TRBD1 (6 bases). The DNA end lines up better with TRBJ2-7; the J call may be wrong. The length of the CDR3 is 15 residues. The germline gives CDR1 SGHDT, CDR2 YYEEEE. The CDR3 loop is CASSQQGFREVEQYF. The CDR3 bases are TGTGCCAGCAGCCAACAGGGATTTAGAGAAGTCGAGCAGTACTTC.

The J gene is TRBJ1-1, the V gene TRBV9; the D is unclear. This CDR3 has 14 residues. The ends were cut back, 0 bases at V and 4 bases at J, with 10 bases in the middle. Germline V lookup: CDR1 SGDLS, CDR2 YYNGEE. The CDR3 bases are TGTGCCAGCAGCGTAGAGCCCACTTCCACTGAAGCTTTCTTT. It yields the protein CASSVEPTSTEAFF.

The chain combines TRBV7-2 with TRBJ1-1; TRBD1 might be the D (6 bases). The CDR3 has 15 amino acids. V gave up 2 bases and J gave up 4 bases, with 14 bases separating them. Germline lookup yields CDR1 SGHTA and CDR2 FQGNSA. CDR3 bases: TGTGCCAGCAGCTTATTTAGGGGGTCGGGCACTGAAGCTTTCTTT. It translates to CASSLFRGSGTEAFF.

This clonotype was picked up a small number of times. This chain connects TRBV15 to TRBJ1-2; TRBD1 matches at 8 bases. V lost 2 bases to trimming and J lost 4 bases; unmatched junction nucleotides: 6. The CDR3 covers 15 residues. The V gene's germline CDR1 is LNHNV and CDR2 YYDKDF (reference sequence). The DNA for the CDR3 is TGTGCCACCAGCAGACGGGGACAGGCGGGCTATGGCTACACCTTC. It yields the protein CATSRRGQAGYGYTF.

Only a few counts were recorded for this clonotype. The chain carries TRBV2 and TRBJ2-7; the D is unclear. V dropped 4 bases and J dropped 7 bases, with 11 bases sitting between them. The V gene's germline CDR1 is SNHLY and CDR2 FYNNEI. This CDR3 is 12 amino acids long. The DNA for the CDR3 is TGTGCCAGCAGTGGATCGGTTTTAGAGCAGTACTTC. Amino acid sequence: CASSGSVLEQYF.

V and J are TRBV24-1 and TRBJ2-3; TRBD1 or TRBD2 may be the D gene (5 bases each). Germline V CDR1 and CDR2: KGHDR, SFDVKD. The CDR3 contains 18 residues. The V gene lost 4 bases and the J gene lost 5 bases, with 24 bases spanning the gap. The DNA for the CDR3 is TGTGCCACCAGTGACAGAACGGGACGGGTATACCAGAGAGATACGCAGTATTTT. This gives the protein CATSDRTGRVYQRDTQYF.